This TCR beta chain came from a study of T cell changes during pregnancy in multiple sclerosis. Trimming cost V 1 base and J 2 bases; bases outside gene matches: 5. CDR1 is SGHVS, CDR2 FQNEAQ, per germline. This CDR3 is built from 16 residues. Clones were read by immunoSEQ multiplex PCR, and TCRdb kept only the in-frame ones, dropping some. Altogether tens of thousands of clones are present, 93% being singletons, with the ten largest covering 0.65% to 0.75%. The specimen was peripheral blood, collected in the second trimester of pregnancy. The chain joins TRBV7-8 to TRBJ2-7; 10 nucleotides match TRBD2. This TCR derives from a female donor in good health, enrolled as a control in a pregnancy study. The CDR3 loop is CASSLGSSGGAYEQYF. DNA of the CDR3: TGTGCCAGCAGCTTAGGGTCTAGCGGGGGAGCCTACGAGCAGTACTTC.